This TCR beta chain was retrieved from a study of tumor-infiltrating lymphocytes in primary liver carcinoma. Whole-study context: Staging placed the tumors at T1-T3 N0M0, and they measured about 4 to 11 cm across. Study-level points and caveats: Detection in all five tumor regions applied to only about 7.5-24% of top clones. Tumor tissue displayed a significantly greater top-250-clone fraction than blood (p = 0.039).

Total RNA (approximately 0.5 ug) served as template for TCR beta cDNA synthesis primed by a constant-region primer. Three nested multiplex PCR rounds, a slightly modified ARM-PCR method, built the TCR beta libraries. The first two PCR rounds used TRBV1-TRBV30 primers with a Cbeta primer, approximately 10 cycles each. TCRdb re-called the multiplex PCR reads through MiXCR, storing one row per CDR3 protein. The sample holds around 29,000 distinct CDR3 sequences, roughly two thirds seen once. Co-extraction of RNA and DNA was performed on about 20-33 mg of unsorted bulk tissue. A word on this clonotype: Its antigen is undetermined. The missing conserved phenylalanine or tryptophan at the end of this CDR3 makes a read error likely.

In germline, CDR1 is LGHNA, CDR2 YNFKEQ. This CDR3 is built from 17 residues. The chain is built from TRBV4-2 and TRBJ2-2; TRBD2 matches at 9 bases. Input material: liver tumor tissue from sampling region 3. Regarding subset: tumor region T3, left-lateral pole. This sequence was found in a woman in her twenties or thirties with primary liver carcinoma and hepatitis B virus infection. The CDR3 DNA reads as TGTGTCAGCAGCCAACAACCGGGCGGGAGGGGCACCGGGAAGCTGTTTCTT. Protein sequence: CVSSQQPGGRGTGKLFL.